The next 17 T cell receptor beta chains were all read from a single sample in a study of T cells in Graves' hyperthyroidism and ophthalmopathy. RNA transcripts yielded amplified TCR beta CDR3 regions. Researchers ran a first-round RT-PCR on the TCR CDR3 using the HTBI primer set. A single record per CDR3 protein comes from TCRdb applying MiXCR to the multiplex PCR reads. The sample records over 350,000 distinct CDR3 sequences, about 18% being singletons. Sequencing input: blood. Source of these receptors: a man younger than 35 with Graves' ophthalmopathy.

The chain is built from TRBV6-1 and TRBJ1-6, with TRBD1 matching 8 bases. V was clipped by 0 bases and J by 9 bases; unmatched bases: 7. This CDR3 has 16 amino acids. Germline V CDR1 and CDR2: MNHNS, SASEGT. The CDR3 spells CASSEAKGQAFSPLHF. CDR3 sequence (DNA): TGTGCCAGCAGTGAAGCTAAGGGACAGGCGTTTTCACCCCTCCACTTT.

V and J are TRBV30 and TRBJ1-5; a weak D match, TRBD1 (6 bases). V lost 7 bases, J lost 7 bases, and 20 bases lay in between. In germline, CDR1 is GTSNPN, CDR2 SVGIG (reference sequence). The CDR3 length is 14 residues. CDR3 region: CAFKAGAPGQPQHF. The CDR3 nucleotides read TGTGCCTTCAAGGCGGGGGCTCCAGGGCAGCCCCAGCATTTT.

This clonotype came up a few times. J is TRBJ2-2 and V is TRBV29-1; 9 nucleotides agree with TRBD1. The CDR3 is 14 amino acids. Germline-derived CDR1 and CDR2 are SQVTM and ANQGSEA. V dropped 7 bases and J dropped 6; count of bases not matched to a gene: 9. CDR3 sequence (DNA): TGCAGCGCCTTCCCAGGGACAGGGCCCGGGGAGCTGTTTTTT. It specifies CSAFPGTGPGELFF.

This clonotype was recorded many times. This sequence joins TRBV28 and TRBJ2-3; D unclear. Trimming removed 2 bases from V and 4 bases from J, with 10 bases in between. Germline lookup yields CDR1 MDHEN and CDR2 SYDVKM. The CDR3 sequence is 14 residues long. DNA of the CDR3: TGTGCCAGCAGTTTACCGGTAGGAGCAGATACGCAGTATTTT. Protein: CASSLPVGADTQYF.

This clonotype was seen ten or more times. J is TRBJ2-5 and V is TRBV27; 9 bases match TRBD1. There are 16 residues in the CDR3. CDR1 and CDR2 from the germline V gene are MNHEY and SMNVEV (reference sequence). V dropped 5 bases and J dropped 4; count of bases not matched to a gene: 11. CDR3 sequence reads: CASSPLRGQGLETQYF. CDR3 coding DNA: TGTGCCAGCAGTCCGCTTAGGGGACAGGGTTTAGAGACCCAGTACTTC.

Many counts were recorded for this clonotype. CDR3: CASSFPGPPPEPQHF. Written as DNA, the CDR3 is TGTGCCAGCAGTTTCCCCGGGCCCCCTCCGGAGCCCCAGCATTTT. This chain joins TRBV28 and TRBJ1-5; D not certain. With 3 bases removed from V and 8 bases from J, the gap between germline ends came to 17 bases. Germline V CDR1 and CDR2: MDHEN, SYDVKM. The CDR3 length is 15 residues.

This clonotype was found a few times. The CDR3 coding sequence is TGTGCCAGCAGCGCCCACCGGGACAGGGGGCTTACAGATACGCAGTATTTT. As protein: CASSAHRDRGLTDTQYF. The chain carries TRBV2 and TRBJ2-3; 12 nucleotides agree with TRBD1. The junction had 10 bases not matched to a gene; V was cut back by 6 bases and J by 3 bases. This CDR3 contains 17 residues. CDR1 is SNHLY and CDR2 is FYNNEI in the germline V gene.

This clonotype has a count of ten or more. The chain carries TRBV2 and TRBJ2-5; the D is unclear. Between the trimmed V and J ends, which lost 1 base and 4 bases, there was a span of 13 bases. Germline CDR1 and CDR2: SNHLY and FYNNEI. The CDR3 consists of 15 residues. The CDR3 nucleotides read TGTGCCAGCAGTGAAGAAGGTGGCGACGGAGAGACCCAGTACTTC. Protein: CASSEEGGDGETQYF. The complete variable domain, with remaining parts taken from reference TRBV2 and TRBJ2-5, reads EPEVTQTPSHQVTQMGQEVILRCVPISNHLYFYWYRQILGQKVEFLVSFYNNEISEKSEIFDDQFSVERPDGSNFTLKIRSTKLEDSAMYFCASSEEGGDGETQYFGPGTRLLVL.

There are a few counts of this clonotype. The gene calls are TRBV11-2 and TRBJ1-1; D call uncertain. V dropped 1 base and J dropped 1 base, with 13 bases sitting between them. Germline CDR1 is SGHAT and CDR2 is FQNNGV. The CDR3 contains 16 residues. CDR3 loop: CASSLGWTSANTEAFF. Written as DNA, the CDR3 is TGTGCCAGCAGCTTAGGTTGGACTTCTGCGAACACTGAAGCTTTCTTT.

The chain links TRBV7-3 to TRBJ2-5; 14 bases map to TRBD2. Trimming at V came to 5 bases and at J to 6 bases, leaving 11 bases not matched to a gene. The germline V gene has CDR1 SGHTA and CDR2 FQGTGA. CDR3 size: 17 residues. For the CDR3, the DNA is TGTGCCAGCAGCGAAACCGGGACTAGCGGGGGTACCAAGACCCAGTACTTC. It translates to CASSETGTSGGTKTQYF.

This clonotype was observed at least ten times. The chain combines TRBV7-9 with TRBJ1-1, with D unclear. The CDR3 consists of 11 residues. V was pared by 5 bases and J by 6 bases, with 7 bases between. The V gene's germline CDR1 is SEHNR and CDR2 FQNEAQ (reference sequence). In DNA, the CDR3 is TGTGCCAGCAGCCCCGCATCTGAAGCTTTCTTT. Translated, it gives CASSPASEAFF. The full variable domain, in which reference TRBV7-9 and TRBJ1-1 provide the parts outside the CDR3, is DTGVSQNPRHKITKRGQNVTFRCDPISEHNRLYWYRQTLGQGPEFLTYFQNEAQLEKSRLLSDRFSAERPKGSFSTLEIQRTEQGDSAMYLCASSPASEAFFGQGTRLTVV.

As regards this clonotype: A much more abundant neighbour one base away suggests this may be a read error. This chain links TRBV14 with TRBJ2-1, with 7 nucleotides matching TRBD1. This CDR3 region has 13 residues. Germline CDR1 reads SGHDN; CDR2 reads FVKESK. V shed 1 base and J 10 bases; nucleotides not matched to a gene: 4. The DNA of the CDR3 is TGTGCCAGCAGCCAAGTCAACAGGGGCGAGCAGTTCTTC. Encoded protein: CASSQVNRGEQFF.

V usage is TRBV7-9 and J usage is TRBJ2-1, with D unresolved. The V end lost 7 bases, the J end lost 6 bases, and 10 bases lay between the germline ends. Germline CDR1 SEHNR, CDR2 FQNEAQ (reference sequence). The CDR3 has 12 residues. In DNA, the CDR3 is TGTGCCAGCACACTCGGCATCAATGAGCAGTTCTTC. Its translation is CASTLGINEQFF.

In its sample, this clonotype was seen many times. The chain carries TRBV16 and TRBJ1-1, with D unresolved. The CDR3 runs 14 residues. V gave up 4 bases and J gave up 3 bases, with 12 bases separating them. Germline V gene data show CDR1 as KGHSY and CDR2 as FQNENV. CDR3 bases: TGTGCCAGCAGCCTTTCCCCAGCGGACACTGAAGCTTTCTTT. Translating it yields CASSLSPADTEAFF.

This clonotype has at least ten counts. The chain couples TRBV5-6 to TRBJ2-1; TRBD2 agrees at 15 bases. The ends lost 4 bases at V and 6 bases at J; junction bases unmatched: 23. From germline, CDR1 is SGHDT and CDR2 YYEEEE. This CDR3 is 22 amino acids long. The CDR3 region has the DNA TGTGCCAGCAGCCCGCCCCCGGGACTAGCGGGGGGTAGCGGCATAGTCGGCAATGAGCAGTTCTTC. Translating gives CASSPPPGLAGGSGIVGNEQFF. Full variable domain (outside the CDR3, taken from reference TRBV5-6 and TRBJ2-1): DAGVTQSPTHLIKTRGQQVTLRCSPKSGHDTVSWYQQALGQGPQFIFQYYEEEERQRGNFPDRFSGHQFPNYSSELNVNALLLGDSALYLCASSPPPGLAGGSGIVGNEQFFGPGTRLTVL.

This chain uses TRBV6-5 with TRBJ2-3, with D perhaps TRBD2 (7 bases). Germline loops: CDR1 MNHEY, CDR2 SVGAGI. CDR3 length: 16 amino acids. V was clipped by 2 bases and J by 1 base, with 13 bases between them. CDR3 sequence: CASSYGGGAGTDTQYF. The CDR3 DNA reads TGTGCCAGCAGTTACGGGGGGGGGGCTGGCACAGATACGCAGTATTTT.

This clonotype was counted between two and nine times. The rearrangement uses TRBV3-1 and TRBJ2-5; D may be TRBD1 (6 bases). This CDR3 contains 13 residues. The V gene's germline CDR1 is LGHDT and CDR2 YNNKEL (reference sequence). Trimming took 4 bases from V and 3 from J, leaving 9 bases between them. The CDR3 DNA is TGTGCCAGCAGCCTGGACAGCGAAGAGACCCAGTACTTC. It codes for CASSLDSEETQYF.